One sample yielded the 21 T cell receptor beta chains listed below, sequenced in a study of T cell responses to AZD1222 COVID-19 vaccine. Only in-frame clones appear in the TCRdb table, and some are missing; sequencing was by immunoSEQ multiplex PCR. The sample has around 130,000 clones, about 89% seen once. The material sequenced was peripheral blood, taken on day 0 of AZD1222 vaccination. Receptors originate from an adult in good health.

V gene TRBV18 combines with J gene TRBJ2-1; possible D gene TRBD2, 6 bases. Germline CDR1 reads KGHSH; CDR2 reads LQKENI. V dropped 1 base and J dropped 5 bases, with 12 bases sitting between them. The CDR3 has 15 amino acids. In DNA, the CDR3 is TGTGCCAGCTCACCACGGCGTGGAGGGGACAATGAGCAGTTCTTC. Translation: CASSPRRGGDNEQFF.

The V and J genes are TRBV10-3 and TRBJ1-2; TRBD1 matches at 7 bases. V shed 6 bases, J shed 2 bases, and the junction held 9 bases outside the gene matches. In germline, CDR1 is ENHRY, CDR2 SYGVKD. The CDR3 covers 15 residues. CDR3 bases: TGTGCCATCAGAATTACCGGGACAGAAAACTATGGCTACACCTTC. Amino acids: CAIRITGTENYGYTF.

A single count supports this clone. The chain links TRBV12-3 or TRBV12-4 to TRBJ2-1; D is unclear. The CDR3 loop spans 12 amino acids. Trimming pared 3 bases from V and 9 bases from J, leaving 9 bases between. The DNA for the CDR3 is TGTGCCAGCAGTTTTAGTGGTAGTGAGCAGTTCTTC. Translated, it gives CASSFSGSEQFF.

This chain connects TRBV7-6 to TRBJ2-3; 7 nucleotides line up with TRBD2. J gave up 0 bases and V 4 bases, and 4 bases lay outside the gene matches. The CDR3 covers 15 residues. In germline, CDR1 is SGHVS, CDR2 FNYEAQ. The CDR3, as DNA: TGTGCCAGCAGCTCAGCGGGACCGAGCACAGATACGCAGTATTTT. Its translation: CASSSAGPSTDTQYF. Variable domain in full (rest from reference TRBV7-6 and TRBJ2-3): GAGVSQSPRYKVTKRGQDVALRCDPISGHVSLYWYRQALGQGPEFLTYFNYEAQQDKSGLPNDRFSAERPEGSISTLTIQRTEQRDSAMYRCASSSAGPSTDTQYFGPGTRLTVL.

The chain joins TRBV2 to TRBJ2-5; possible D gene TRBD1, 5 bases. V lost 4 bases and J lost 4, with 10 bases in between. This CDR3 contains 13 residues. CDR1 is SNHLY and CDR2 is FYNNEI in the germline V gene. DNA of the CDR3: TGTGCCAGCAGTGGGCAGGGCCGAGAGACCCAGTACTTC. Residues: CASSGQGRETQYF.

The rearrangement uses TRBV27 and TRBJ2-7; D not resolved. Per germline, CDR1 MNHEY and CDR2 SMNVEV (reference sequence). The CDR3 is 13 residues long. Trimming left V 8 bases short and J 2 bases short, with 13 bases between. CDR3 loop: CASATLGTYEQYF. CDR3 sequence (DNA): TGTGCCAGCGCTACCCTAGGGACCTACGAGCAGTACTTC.

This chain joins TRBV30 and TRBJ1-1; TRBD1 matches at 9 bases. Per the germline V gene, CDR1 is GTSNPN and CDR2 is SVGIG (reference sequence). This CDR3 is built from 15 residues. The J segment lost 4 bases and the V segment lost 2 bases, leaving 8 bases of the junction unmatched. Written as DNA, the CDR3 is TGTGCCTGGAGTCTACTTCCGGGACAGGGCACTGAAGCTTTCTTT. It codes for CAWSLLPGQGTEAFF.

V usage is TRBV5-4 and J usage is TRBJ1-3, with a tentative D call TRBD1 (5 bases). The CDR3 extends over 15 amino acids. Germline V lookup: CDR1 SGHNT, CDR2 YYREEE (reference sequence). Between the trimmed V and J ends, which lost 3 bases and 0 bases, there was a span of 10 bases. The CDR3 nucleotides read TGTGCCAGCAGCTGGGACGGAAACTCTGGAAACACCATATATTTT. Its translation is CASSWDGNSGNTIYF.

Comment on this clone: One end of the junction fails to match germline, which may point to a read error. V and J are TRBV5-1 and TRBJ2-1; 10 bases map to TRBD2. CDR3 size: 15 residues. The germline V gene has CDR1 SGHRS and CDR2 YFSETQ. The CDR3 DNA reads TGCGCCAGCAAATCTCTAGCGGGAGCCTATAATGAGCAGTTCTTC. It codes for CASKSLAGAYNEQFF.

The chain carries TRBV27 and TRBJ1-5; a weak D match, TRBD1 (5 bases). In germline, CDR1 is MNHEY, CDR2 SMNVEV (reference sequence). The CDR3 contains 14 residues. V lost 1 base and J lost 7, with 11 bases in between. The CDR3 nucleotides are TGTGCCAGCAGTTTATGGGAGGGGAGACAGCCCCAGCATTTT. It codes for CASSLWEGRQPQHF.

The CDR3 here is CASTESGYGYTF. The DNA for the CDR3 is TGTGCCAGCACAGAGTCCGGCTATGGCTACACCTTC. The chain recombines TRBV28 with TRBJ1-2; D gene uncertain. This CDR3 has 12 amino acids. Germline CDR1 reads MDHEN; CDR2 reads SYDVKM. V lost 7 bases and J lost 4, with 10 bases in between.

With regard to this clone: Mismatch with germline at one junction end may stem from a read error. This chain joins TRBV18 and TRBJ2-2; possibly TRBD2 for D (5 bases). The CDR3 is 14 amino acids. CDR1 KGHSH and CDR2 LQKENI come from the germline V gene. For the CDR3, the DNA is TGTGCCAGCTCATCAGCGGCGAACGCCGGGGAGCTGTTTTTT. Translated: CASSSAANAGELFF.

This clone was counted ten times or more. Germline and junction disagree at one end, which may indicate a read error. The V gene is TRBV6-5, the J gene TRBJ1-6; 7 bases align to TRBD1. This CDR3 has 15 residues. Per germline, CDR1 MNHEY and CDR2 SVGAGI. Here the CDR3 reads CASSDSTGNNSPLHF. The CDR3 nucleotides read TGTGCCAGCAGTGACTCGACAGGGAATAATTCACCCCTCCACTTT.

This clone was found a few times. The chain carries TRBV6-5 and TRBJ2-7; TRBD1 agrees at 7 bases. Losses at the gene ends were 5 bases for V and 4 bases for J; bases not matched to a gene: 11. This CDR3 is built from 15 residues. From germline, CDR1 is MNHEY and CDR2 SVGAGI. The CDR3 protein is CASSRQGGWKYEQYF. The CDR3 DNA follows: TGTGCCAGCAGTCGACAGGGCGGGTGGAAGTACGAGCAGTACTTC.

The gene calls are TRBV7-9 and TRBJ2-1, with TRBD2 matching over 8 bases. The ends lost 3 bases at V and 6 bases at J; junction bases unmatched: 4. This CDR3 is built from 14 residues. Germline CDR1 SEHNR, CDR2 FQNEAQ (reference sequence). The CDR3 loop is CASSFPGGSNEQFF. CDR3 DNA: TGTGCCAGCAGCTTCCCGGGAGGGAGCAATGAGCAGTTCTTC.

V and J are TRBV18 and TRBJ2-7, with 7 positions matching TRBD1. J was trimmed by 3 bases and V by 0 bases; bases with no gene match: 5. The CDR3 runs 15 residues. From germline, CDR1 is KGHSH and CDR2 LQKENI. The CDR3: CASSPPDRDGYEQYF. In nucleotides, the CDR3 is TGTGCCAGCTCACCACCCGACAGGGATGGCTACGAGCAGTACTTC.

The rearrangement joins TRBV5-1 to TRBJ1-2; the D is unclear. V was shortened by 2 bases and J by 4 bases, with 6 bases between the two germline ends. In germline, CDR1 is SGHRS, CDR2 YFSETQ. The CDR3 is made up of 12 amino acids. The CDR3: CASSFYGYGYTF. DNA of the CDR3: TGCGCCAGCAGCTTCTACGGCTATGGCTACACCTTC. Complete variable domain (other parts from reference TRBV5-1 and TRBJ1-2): KAGVTQTPRYLIKTRGQQVTLSCSPISGHRSVSWYQQTPGQGLQFLFEYFSETQRNKGNFPGRFSGRQFSNSRSEMNVSTLELGDSALYLCASSFYGYGYTFGSGTRLTVV.

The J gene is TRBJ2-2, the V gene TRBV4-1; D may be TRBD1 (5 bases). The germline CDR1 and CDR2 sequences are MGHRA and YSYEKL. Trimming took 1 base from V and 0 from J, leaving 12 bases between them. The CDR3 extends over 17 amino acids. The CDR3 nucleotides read TGCGCCAGCAGCCAAGGACCCCAGGGATCGAACACCGGGGAGCTGTTTTTT. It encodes CASSQGPQGSNTGELFF.

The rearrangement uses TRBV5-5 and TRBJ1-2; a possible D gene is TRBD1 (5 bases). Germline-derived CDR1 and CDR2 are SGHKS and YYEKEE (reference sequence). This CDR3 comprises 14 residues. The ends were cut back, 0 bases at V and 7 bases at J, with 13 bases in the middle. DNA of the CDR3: TGTGCCAGCAGCTTGGTTCAGGGATCAGCTGGCTACACCTTC. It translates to CASSLVQGSAGYTF.

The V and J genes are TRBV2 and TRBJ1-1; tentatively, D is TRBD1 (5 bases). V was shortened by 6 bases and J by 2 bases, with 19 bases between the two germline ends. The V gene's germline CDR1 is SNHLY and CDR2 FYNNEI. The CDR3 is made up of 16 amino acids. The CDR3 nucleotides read TGTGCCAGCAGCCTTCTAAGGAGGGGAGCAAACACTGAAGCTTTCTTT. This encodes CASSLLRRGANTEAFF.

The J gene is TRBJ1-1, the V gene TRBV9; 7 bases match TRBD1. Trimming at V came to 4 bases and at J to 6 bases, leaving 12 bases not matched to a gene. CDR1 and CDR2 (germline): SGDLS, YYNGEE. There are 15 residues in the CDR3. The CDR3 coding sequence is TGTGCCAGCAGCCCAAAGACAGGGTTAGTGGCTGAAGCTTTCTTT. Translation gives CASSPKTGLVAEAFF.